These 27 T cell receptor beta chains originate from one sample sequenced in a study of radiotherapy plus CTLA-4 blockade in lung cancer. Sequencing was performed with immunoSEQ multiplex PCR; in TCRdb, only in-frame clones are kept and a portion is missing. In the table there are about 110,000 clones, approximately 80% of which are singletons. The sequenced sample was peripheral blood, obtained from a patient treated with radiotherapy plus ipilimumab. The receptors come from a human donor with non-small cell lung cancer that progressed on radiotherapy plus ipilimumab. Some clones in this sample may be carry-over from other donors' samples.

The CDR3: CASSHNSGANVLTF. CDR3 coding DNA: TGCGCCAGCAGCCACAACTCTGGGGCCAACGTCCTGACTTTC. V and J are TRBV4-1 and TRBJ2-6; D unresolved. The CDR3 contains 14 residues. The germline V gene has CDR1 MGHRA and CDR2 YSYEKL. Trimming pared 3 bases from V and 0 bases from J, leaving 3 bases between.

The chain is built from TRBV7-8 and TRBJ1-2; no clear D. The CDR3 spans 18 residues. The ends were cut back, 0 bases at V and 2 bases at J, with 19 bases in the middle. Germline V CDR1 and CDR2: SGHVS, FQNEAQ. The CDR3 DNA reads TGTGCCAGCAGCTTAGCGCGAGATGGACGGCGGTTAAACTATGGCTACACCTTC. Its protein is CASSLARDGRRLNYGYTF.

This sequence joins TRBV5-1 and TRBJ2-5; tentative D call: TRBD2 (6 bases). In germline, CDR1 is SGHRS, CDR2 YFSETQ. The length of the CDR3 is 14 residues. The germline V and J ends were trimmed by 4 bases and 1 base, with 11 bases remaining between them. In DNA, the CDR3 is TGCGCCAGCAGCGGAGGGGAACTCCAAGAGACCCAGTACTTC. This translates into CASSGGELQETQYF.

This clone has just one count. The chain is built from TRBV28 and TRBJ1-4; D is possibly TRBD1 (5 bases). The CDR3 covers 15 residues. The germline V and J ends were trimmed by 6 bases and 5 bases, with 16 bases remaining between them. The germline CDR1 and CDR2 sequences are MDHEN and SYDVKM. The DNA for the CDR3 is TGTGCCAGCAGCCCACCGGGACGGGGGAATGAAAAACTGTTTTTT. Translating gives CASSPPGRGNEKLFF.

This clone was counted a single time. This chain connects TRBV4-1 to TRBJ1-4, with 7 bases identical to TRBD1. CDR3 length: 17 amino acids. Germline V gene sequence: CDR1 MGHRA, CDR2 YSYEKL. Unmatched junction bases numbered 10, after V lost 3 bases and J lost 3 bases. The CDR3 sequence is CASSQDRGQASNEKLFF. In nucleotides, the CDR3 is TGCGCCAGCAGCCAGGACCGTGGACAGGCCTCTAATGAAAAACTGTTTTTT.

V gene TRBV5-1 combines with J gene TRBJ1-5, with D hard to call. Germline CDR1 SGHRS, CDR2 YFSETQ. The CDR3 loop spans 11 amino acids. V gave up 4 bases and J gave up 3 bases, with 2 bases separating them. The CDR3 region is CASSANQPQHF. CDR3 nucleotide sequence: TGCGCCAGCAGCGCCAATCAGCCCCAGCATTTT.

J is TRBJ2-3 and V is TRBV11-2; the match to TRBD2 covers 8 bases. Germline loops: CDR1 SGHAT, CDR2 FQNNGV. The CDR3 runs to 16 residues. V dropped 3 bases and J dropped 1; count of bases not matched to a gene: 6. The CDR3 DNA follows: TGTGCCAGCAGCTTTCCCGGACTAGCCCGCACAGATACGCAGTATTTT. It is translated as CASSFPGLARTDTQYF.

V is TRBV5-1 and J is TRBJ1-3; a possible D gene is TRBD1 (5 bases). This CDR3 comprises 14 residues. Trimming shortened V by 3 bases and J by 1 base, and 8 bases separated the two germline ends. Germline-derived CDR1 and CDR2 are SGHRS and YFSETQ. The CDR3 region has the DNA TGCGCCAGCAGCTCACCAGGGTCTGGAAACACCATATATTTT. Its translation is CASSSPGSGNTIYF. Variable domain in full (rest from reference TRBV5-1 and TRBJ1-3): KAGVTQTPRYLIKTRGQQVTLSCSPISGHRSVSWYQQTPGQGLQFLFEYFSETQRNKGNFPGRFSGRQFSNSRSEMNVSTLELGDSALYLCASSSPGSGNTIYFGEGSWLTVV.

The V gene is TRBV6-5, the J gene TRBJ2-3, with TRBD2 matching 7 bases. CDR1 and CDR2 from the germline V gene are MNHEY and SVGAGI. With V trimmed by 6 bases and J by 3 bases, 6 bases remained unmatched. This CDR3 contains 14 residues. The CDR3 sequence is CASRKASGTDTQYF. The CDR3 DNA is TGTGCCAGCAGGAAGGCTAGCGGAACAGATACGCAGTATTTT.

As DNA, the CDR3 is TGTGCCAGCAGCTCCCGTAGGGGAGAGACCCAGTACTTC. Its protein is CASSSRRGETQYF. This sequence joins TRBV13 and TRBJ2-5; D may be TRBD1 (5 bases). Germline-derived CDR1 and CDR2 are PRHDT and FYEKMQ (reference sequence). Trimming took off 4 bases at V and 4 bases at J, with 10 bases between the two ends. CDR3 length: 13 residues.

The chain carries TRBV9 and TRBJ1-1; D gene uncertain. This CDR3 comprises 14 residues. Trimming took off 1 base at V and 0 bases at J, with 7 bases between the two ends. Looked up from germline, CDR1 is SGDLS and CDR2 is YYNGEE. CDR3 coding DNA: TGTGCCAGCAGCGTAATGAGTGTGAACACTGAAGCTTTCTTT. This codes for CASSVMSVNTEAFF.

CDR3 sequence (DNA): TGTGCCAGCAGCTTTATAGGGGCCAGCGGAGCGGCTACGCAGTATTTT. Translating gives CASSFIGASGAATQYF. The chain employs TRBV5-6 and TRBJ2-3; D may match TRBD1 or TRBD2 (5 bases each). This CDR3 comprises 16 residues. The germline V gene has CDR1 SGHDT and CDR2 YYEEEE. Trimming cost V 2 bases and J 8 bases, with 21 bases left between them.

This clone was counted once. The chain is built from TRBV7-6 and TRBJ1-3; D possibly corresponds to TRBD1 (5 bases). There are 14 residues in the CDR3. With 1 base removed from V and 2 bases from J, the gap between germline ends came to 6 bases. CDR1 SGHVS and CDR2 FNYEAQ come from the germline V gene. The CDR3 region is CASSLVDTGNTIYF. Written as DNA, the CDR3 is TGTGCCAGCAGCTTAGTGGACACTGGAAACACCATATATTTT.

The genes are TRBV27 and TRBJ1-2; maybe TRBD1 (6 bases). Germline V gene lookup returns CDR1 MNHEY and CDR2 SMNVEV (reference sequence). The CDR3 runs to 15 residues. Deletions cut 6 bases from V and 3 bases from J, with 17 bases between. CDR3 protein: CASRRTVLGDYGYTF. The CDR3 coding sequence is TGTGCCAGCAGACGGACAGTTCTGGGGGACTATGGCTACACCTTC.

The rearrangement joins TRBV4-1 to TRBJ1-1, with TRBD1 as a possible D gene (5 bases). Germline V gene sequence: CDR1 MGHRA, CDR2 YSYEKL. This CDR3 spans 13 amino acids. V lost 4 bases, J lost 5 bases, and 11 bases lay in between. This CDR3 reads CASSPPGGTEAFF. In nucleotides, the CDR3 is TGCGCCAGCAGCCCCCCGGGGGGGACTGAAGCTTTCTTT.

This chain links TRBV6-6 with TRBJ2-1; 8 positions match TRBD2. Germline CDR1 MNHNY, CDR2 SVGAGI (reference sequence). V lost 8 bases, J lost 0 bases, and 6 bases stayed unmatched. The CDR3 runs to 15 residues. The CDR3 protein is CASVGAGGSYNEQFF. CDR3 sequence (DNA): TGTGCCAGCGTAGGGGCGGGGGGCTCCTACAATGAGCAGTTCTTC.

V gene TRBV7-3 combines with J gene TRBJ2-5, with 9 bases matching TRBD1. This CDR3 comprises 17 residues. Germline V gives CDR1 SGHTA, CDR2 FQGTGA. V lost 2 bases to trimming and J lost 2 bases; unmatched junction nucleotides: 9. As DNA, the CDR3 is TGTGCCAGCAGCTTAGGGAGGACAGGGGCACGTCAAGAGACCCAGTACTTC. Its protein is CASSLGRTGARQETQYF.

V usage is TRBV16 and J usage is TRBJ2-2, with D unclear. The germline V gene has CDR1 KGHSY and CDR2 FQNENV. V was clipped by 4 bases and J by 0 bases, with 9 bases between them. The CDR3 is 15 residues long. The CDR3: CASSPSIANTGELFF. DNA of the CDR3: TGTGCCAGCAGCCCTTCCATAGCGAACACCGGGGAGCTGTTTTTT.

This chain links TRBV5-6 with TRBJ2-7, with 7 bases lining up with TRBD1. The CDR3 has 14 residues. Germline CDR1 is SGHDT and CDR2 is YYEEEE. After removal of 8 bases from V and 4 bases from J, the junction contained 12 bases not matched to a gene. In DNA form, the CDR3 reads TGTGCCAGACCAGCGGACAGGTTCCTTTACGAGCAGTACTTC. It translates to CARPADRFLYEQYF.

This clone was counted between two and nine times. For the CDR3, the DNA is TGTGCCAGCCGGTTAGGGAACACCGGGGAGCTGTTTTTT. It encodes CASRLGNTGELFF. The J gene is TRBJ2-2, the V gene TRBV11-3, with D hard to call. The CDR3 has 13 amino acids. V lost 8 bases, J lost 1 base, and 8 bases lay in between. The germline CDR1 and CDR2 sequences are SGHNT and YENEEA. Full variable domain (remainder filled in from reference TRBV11-3 and TRBJ2-2): EAGVVQSPRYKIIEKKQPVAFWCNPISGHNTLYWYLQNLGQGPELLIRYENEEAVDDSQLPKDRFSAERLKGVDSTLKIQPAELGDSAVYLCASRLGNTGELFFGEGSRLTVL.

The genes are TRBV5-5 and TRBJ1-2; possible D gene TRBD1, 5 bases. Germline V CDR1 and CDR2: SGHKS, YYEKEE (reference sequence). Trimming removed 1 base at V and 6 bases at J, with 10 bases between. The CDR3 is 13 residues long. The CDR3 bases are TGTGCCAGCAGCTTGTCAAGGGGCGATGGCTACACCTTC. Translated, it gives CASSLSRGDGYTF.

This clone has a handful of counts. The CDR3 sequence: CASSLVRAGASTDTQYF. The CDR3 DNA is TGCGCCAGCAGCTTAGTCAGAGCGGGGGCTTCCACAGATACGCAGTATTTT. The rearrangement links TRBV5-1 to TRBJ2-3, with TRBD2 matching over 8 bases. This CDR3 region has 17 residues. V was clipped by 2 bases and J by 2 bases; unmatched bases: 10. Looked up from germline, CDR1 is SGHRS and CDR2 is YFSETQ.

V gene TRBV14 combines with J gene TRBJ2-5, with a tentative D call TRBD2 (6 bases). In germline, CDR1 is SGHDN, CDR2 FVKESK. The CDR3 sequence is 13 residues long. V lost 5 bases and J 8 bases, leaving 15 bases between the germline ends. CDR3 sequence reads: CASSVQLEGTQYF. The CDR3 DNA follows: TGTGCCAGCAGCGTCCAGCTGGAGGGAACCCAGTACTTC.

The CDR3 region has the DNA TGTGCCATCAGTGAGAGACAGGGACGGCACGAGCAGTACTTC. This encodes CAISERQGRHEQYF. The chain links TRBV10-3 to TRBJ2-7, with 7 bases matching TRBD1. V shed 2 bases, J shed 5 bases, and the junction held 6 bases outside the gene matches. There are 14 residues in the CDR3. Germline V CDR1 and CDR2: ENHRY, SYGVKD.

CDR3 protein: CASSGAGGARNTIYF. The CDR3, as DNA: TGTGCCAGCAGTGGAGCCGGAGGAGCGCGAAACACCATATATTTT. The chain uses TRBV27 and TRBJ1-3; D is unclear. The CDR3 contains 15 residues. Between the trimmed V and J ends, which lost 5 bases and 5 bases, there was a span of 16 bases. Germline V gives CDR1 MNHEY, CDR2 SMNVEV (reference sequence).

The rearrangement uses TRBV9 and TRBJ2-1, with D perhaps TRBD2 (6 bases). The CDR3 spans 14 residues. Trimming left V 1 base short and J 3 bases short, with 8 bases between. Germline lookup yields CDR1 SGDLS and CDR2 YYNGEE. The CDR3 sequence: CASSVSSVYNEQFF. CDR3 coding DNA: TGTGCCAGCAGCGTATCTAGCGTCTACAATGAGCAGTTCTTC.

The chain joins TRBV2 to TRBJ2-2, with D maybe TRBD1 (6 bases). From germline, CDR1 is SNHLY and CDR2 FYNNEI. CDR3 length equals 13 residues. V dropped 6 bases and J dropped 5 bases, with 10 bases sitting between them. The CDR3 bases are TGTGCCAGCAGCAATCAGGGGACCGGGGAGCTGTTTTTT. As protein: CASSNQGTGELFF.